Each of the 17 T cell receptor beta chains below was sequenced from the same sample in a study of blood T cell repertoires in COVID-19. Sequencing used immunoSEQ multiplex PCR; TCRdb keeps in-frame clones, though not all of them. The sample has some 300,000 clones, about nine tenths seen once. Specimen: PBMCs or T cells enriched from blood (not recorded which). These receptor sequences come from a woman between 50 and 59 years old who had been exposed to COVID-19.

The chain employs TRBV11-3 and TRBJ1-5; possible D gene TRBD1, 6 bases. V shed 5 bases and J shed 7 bases, with 21 bases lying between them. CDR1 and CDR2 from the germline V gene are SGHNT and YENEEA. The CDR3 is 16 residues long. CDR3 sequence (DNA): TGTGCCAGCAGCCCCGCGCCGCGGGGGGCTGAACAGCCCCAGCATTTT. Its protein is CASSPAPRGAEQPQHF.

V gene TRBV18 combines with J gene TRBJ1-5; D gene unclear. CDR1 is KGHSH, CDR2 LQKENI, per germline. Deletions cut 2 bases from V and 7 bases from J, with 9 bases between. The length of the CDR3 is 13 residues. CDR3 DNA sequence: TGTGCCAGCTCACCAGGGGAGAAACAGCCCCAGCATTTT. Residues: CASSPGEKQPQHF.

This clone showed up just once. V usage is TRBV7-9 and J usage is TRBJ1-1; 7 nucleotides match TRBD1. Germline-derived CDR1 and CDR2 are SEHNR and FQNEAQ (reference sequence). The V gene end was trimmed by 0 bases and the J gene end by 4 bases; junction bases not matched to a gene: 5. CDR3 length equals 15 residues. Here the CDR3 reads CASSLAPGGFTEAFF. The CDR3 region has the DNA TGTGCCAGCAGCTTAGCTCCAGGGGGGTTCACTGAAGCTTTCTTT.

J is TRBJ2-2 and V is TRBV7-8; TRBD2 is a possible D gene (5 bases). This CDR3 is built from 13 residues. V lost 10 bases and J lost 7, with 16 bases in between. Germline V lookup: CDR1 SGHVS, CDR2 FQNEAQ. The CDR3 sequence is CATIWQAGGELFF. The CDR3 region has the DNA TGTGCCACCATTTGGCAGGCGGGCGGGGAGCTGTTTTTT. Supplemented by reference TRBV7-8 and TRBJ2-2, the full variable domain reads GAGVSQSPRYKVAKRGQDVALRCDPISGHVSLFWYQQALGQGPEFLTYFQNEAQLDKSGLPSDRFFAERPEGSVSTLKIQRTQQEDSAVYLCATIWQAGGELFFGEGSRLTVL.

This chain links TRBV27 with TRBJ1-1; 7 nucleotides line up with TRBD1. Germline CDR1 and CDR2: MNHEY and SMNVEV (reference sequence). V shed 0 bases and J 7 bases; nucleotides not matched to a gene: 8. The CDR3 consists of 15 residues. The CDR3 loop is CASSLSPQGRGEAFF. In DNA, the CDR3 is TGTGCCAGCAGTTTATCGCCACAGGGGAGAGGTGAAGCTTTCTTT.

The V and J genes are TRBV7-2 and TRBJ2-3; TRBD2 matches 10 bases. The J segment lost 2 bases and the V segment lost 2 bases, leaving 4 bases of the junction unmatched. The germline V gene encodes CDR1 SGHTA and CDR2 FQGNSA. CDR3 length: 16 amino acids. This CDR3 is CASSLKAGGDTDTQYF. In DNA form, the CDR3 reads TGTGCCAGCAGCTTAAAAGCGGGGGGGGACACAGATACGCAGTATTTT. Full variable domain (rest looked up from reference TRBV7-2 and TRBJ2-3): GAGVSQSPSNKVTEKGKDVELRCDPISGHTALYWYRQSLGQGLEFLIYFQGNSAPDKSGLPSDRFSAERTGGSVSTLTIQRTQQEDSAVYLCASSLKAGGDTDTQYFGPGTRLTVL.

This sequence joins TRBV11-2 and TRBJ1-2; 8 bases are a match to TRBD1. Trimming cost V 3 bases and J 8 bases; bases outside gene matches: 11. The CDR3 is made up of 15 amino acids. CDR1 is SGHAT, CDR2 FQNNGV, per germline. CDR3 residues: CASSFVQGQGRGYTF. In DNA form, the CDR3 reads TGTGCCAGCAGCTTTGTCCAAGGACAGGGTCGGGGCTACACCTTC.

The chain employs TRBV14 and TRBJ2-7; 11 bases are a match to TRBD1. The CDR3 is made up of 16 amino acids. The V gene end was trimmed by 3 bases and the J gene end by 7 bases; junction bases not matched to a gene: 11. Germline loops: CDR1 SGHDN, CDR2 FVKESK. This chain's CDR3 is CASSHWVGQGAREQYF. Here the CDR3 DNA reads TGTGCCAGCAGCCATTGGGTTGGACAGGGGGCGCGAGAGCAGTACTTC.

V and J are TRBV18 and TRBJ1-4; the D is unclear. CDR1 is KGHSH and CDR2 is LQKENI in the germline V gene. This CDR3 region has 15 residues. The V end lost 1 base, the J end lost 8 bases, and 14 bases lay between the germline ends. CDR3 region: CASSPLARTGEKLFF. In nucleotides, the CDR3 is TGTGCCAGCTCACCACTAGCTCGGACGGGAGAAAAACTGTTTTTT.

V usage is TRBV5-5 and J usage is TRBJ1-5; 8 bases are a match to TRBD1. With V trimmed by 0 bases and J by 4 bases, 9 bases remained unmatched. This CDR3 is 17 amino acids long. From germline, CDR1 is SGHKS and CDR2 YYEKEE (reference sequence). CDR3 residues: CASSLEVRQGRNQPQHF. The CDR3 DNA follows: TGTGCCAGCAGCTTGGAGGTCAGACAGGGGAGGAATCAGCCCCAGCATTTT.

This rearrangement joins TRBV5-5 to TRBJ1-4; TRBD1 matches 9 bases. The CDR3 is made up of 15 amino acids. With 4 bases clipped from V and 4 bases from J, the junction kept 5 bases outside the gene matches. Germline assignment: CDR1 SGHKS and CDR2 YYEKEE (reference sequence). The CDR3 is CASSAGTGNNEKLFF. As DNA, the CDR3 is TGTGCCAGCAGCGCAGGGACAGGGAATAATGAAAAACTGTTTTTT. Combining the CDR3 with reference TRBV5-5 and TRBJ1-4 gives the whole variable domain DAGVTQSPTHLIKTRGQQVTLRCSPISGHKSVSWYQQVLGQGPQFIFQYYEKEERGRGNFPDRFSARQFPNYSSELNVNALLLGDSALYLCASSAGTGNNEKLFFGSGTQLSVL.

The chain uses TRBV18 and TRBJ1-6; tentative D call: TRBD1 (5 bases). Germline V lookup: CDR1 KGHSH, CDR2 LQKENI. The CDR3 length is 12 residues. V was pared by 3 bases and J by 12 bases, with 9 bases between. CDR3: CASSPARGPLHF. CDR3 sequence (DNA): TGTGCCAGCTCACCGGCAAGGGGACCCCTCCACTTT.

The chain has TRBV4-1 and TRBJ1-1; D not resolved. This CDR3 is built from 14 residues. The V and J ends lost 0 bases and 5 bases respectively, with 10 bases between them. CDR1 MGHRA and CDR2 YSYEKL come from the germline V gene. CDR3 in DNA: TGCGCCAGCAGCCAAGATCTTTCAGTTACTGAAGCTTTCTTT. Protein product: CASSQDLSVTEAFF.

The V call is TRBV5-1, the J call TRBJ2-2; unclear D gene. CDR1 SGHRS and CDR2 YFSETQ come from the germline V gene. The V end lost 0 bases, the J end lost 3 bases, and 3 bases lay between the germline ends. The CDR3 length is 13 residues. The CDR3 loop reads CASSLGDTGELFF. The DNA for the CDR3 is TGCGCCAGCAGCTTGGGAGACACCGGGGAGCTGTTTTTT.

The chain is built from TRBV5-1 and TRBJ1-3; 8 bases fit TRBD1. V trimming: 4 bases; J trimming: 0 bases; junction bases outside the gene matches: 6. CDR3 length: 16 residues. Germline loops: CDR1 SGHRS, CDR2 YFSETQ. This chain's CDR3 is CASSPSGTGSGNTIYF. CDR3 coding DNA: TGCGCCAGCAGCCCGAGCGGGACAGGCTCTGGAAACACCATATATTTT. The entire variable domain, with the rest obtained from reference TRBV5-1 and TRBJ1-3, is as follows: KAGVTQTPRYLIKTRGQQVTLSCSPISGHRSVSWYQQTPGQGLQFLFEYFSETQRNKGNFPGRFSGRQFSNSRSEMNVSTLELGDSALYLCASSPSGTGSGNTIYFGEGSWLTVV.

The chain carries TRBV5-6 and TRBJ1-1; tentatively, D is TRBD1 (5 bases). Looked up from germline, CDR1 is SGHDT and CDR2 is YYEEEE. V was cut by 4 bases and J by 11 bases, with 12 bases left in between. The CDR3 sequence is 11 residues long. The CDR3 nucleotides are TGTGCCAGCAGCCGCAACCAGGGCGCTTTCTTT. Residues: CASSRNQGAFF.

This chain joins TRBV5-8 and TRBJ2-6; D is uncertain. This CDR3 contains 15 residues. The V and J ends lost 5 bases and 0 bases respectively, with 9 bases between them. Germline lookup yields CDR1 SGHTS and CDR2 YDEGEE. DNA of the CDR3: TGTGCCAGCAGGCCTATTCGCTCTGGGGCCAACGTCCTGACTTTC. Residues: CASRPIRSGANVLTF.